Sequencing of this T cell receptor (beta chain) was carried out in a study of multiple sclerosis patients with progressive multifocal leukoencephalopathy. The assay was run at survey level. Spiked into each PCR were synthetic inline TR CDR3 controls of all V-J pairings. The data were produced by immunoSEQ multiplex PCR, yet TCRdb's version contains in-frame clones alone and is incomplete. The sample lists 25,000 or so clones, about 91% occurring once. The sample's time point: about 13 months of natalizumab therapy. The ends were cut back, 5 bases at V and 6 bases at J, with 17 bases in the middle. CDR3 length: 15 residues. Germline V CDR1 and CDR2: LNHDA, SQIVND (reference sequence).

The rearrangement links TRBV19 to TRBJ2-4, with D tentatively TRBD1 or TRBD2 (5 bases each). Sequencing used PBMCs, obtained from a patient treated with natalizumab. The sequence was collected from a man aged 25-40 years with multiple sclerosis. CDR3 amino acids: CASSPARGMRNIQYF. The CDR3 nucleotides read TGTGCCAGTAGTCCCGCGAGGGGAATGAGAAACATTCAGTACTTC.